This T cell receptor beta chain was recovered during a study of lymphopenia after photon versus proton radiotherapy. The V end lost 3 bases, the J end lost 4 bases, and 11 bases lay between the germline ends. From germline, CDR1 is KGHSH and CDR2 LQKENI. The CDR3 has 14 amino acids. Repertoires were generated with immunoSEQ multiplex PCR, while TCRdb's copy carries only in-frame clones and drops some. The sample contains 160,000 or so clones, approximately 86% of which appear only once. This TCR was recovered from a man aged 50 or older with gastric cancer. The sample in question was peripheral blood, obtained from a patient treated with photon-based radiotherapy. The chain employs TRBV18 and TRBJ2-3, with D hard to call. Here the CDR3 reads CASSPLPSADTQYF. The CDR3 nucleotides are TGTGCCAGCTCACCGCTGCCTAGTGCAGATACGCAGTATTTT.